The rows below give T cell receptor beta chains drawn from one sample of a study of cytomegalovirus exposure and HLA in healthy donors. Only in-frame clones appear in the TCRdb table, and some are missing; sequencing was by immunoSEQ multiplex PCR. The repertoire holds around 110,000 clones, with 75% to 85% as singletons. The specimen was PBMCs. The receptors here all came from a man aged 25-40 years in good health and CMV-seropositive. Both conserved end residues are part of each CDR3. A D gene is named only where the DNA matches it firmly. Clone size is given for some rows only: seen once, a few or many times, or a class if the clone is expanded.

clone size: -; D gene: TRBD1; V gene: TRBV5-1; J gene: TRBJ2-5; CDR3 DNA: TGCGCCAGCAGCTTGACTCGGGACAGCCAGACCCAGTACTTC; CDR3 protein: CASSLTRDSQTQYF
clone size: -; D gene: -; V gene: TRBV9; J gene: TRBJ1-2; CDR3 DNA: TGTGCCAGCAGCGCGGGACATTCTAACTATGGCTACACCTTC; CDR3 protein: CASSAGHSNYGYTF
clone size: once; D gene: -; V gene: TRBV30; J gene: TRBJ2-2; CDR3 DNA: TGTGCCTGGAGTTCGCGGGGCAGGGACACCGGGGAGCTGTTTTTT; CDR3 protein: CAWSSRGRDTGELFF
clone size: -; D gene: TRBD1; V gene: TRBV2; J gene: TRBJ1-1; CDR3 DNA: TGTGCCAGCAGTGCTAGGCAGGGGGCCACTGAAGCTTTCTTT; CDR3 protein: CASSARQGATEAFF
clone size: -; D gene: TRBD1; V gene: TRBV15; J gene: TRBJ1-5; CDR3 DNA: TGTGCCACCAGCAGAGGTGGGACAGGGGTCAATCAGCCCCAGCATTTT; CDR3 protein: CATSRGGTGVNQPQHF
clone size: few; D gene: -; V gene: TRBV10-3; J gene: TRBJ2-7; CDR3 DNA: TGTGCCATCAGTGAGTCGTCCCTACGCGAGCAGTACTTC; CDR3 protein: CAISESSLREQYF
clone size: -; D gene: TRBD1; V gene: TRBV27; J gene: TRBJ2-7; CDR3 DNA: TGTGCCAGCAGTCATCCACCGGGGACAGGGGTGAAAGAGCAGTACTTC; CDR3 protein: CASSHPPGTGVKEQYF
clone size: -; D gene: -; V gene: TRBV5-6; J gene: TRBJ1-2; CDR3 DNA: TGTGCCAGCAGCTTGGGTTTGCGCGGCTACACCTTC; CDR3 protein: CASSLGLRGYTF
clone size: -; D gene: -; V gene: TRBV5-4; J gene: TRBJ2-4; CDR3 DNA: TGTGCCAGCAGCTTCAACAGGGGCGGGGTCGGCAAAAACAGTCAGTACTTC; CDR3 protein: CASSFNRGGVGKNSQYF
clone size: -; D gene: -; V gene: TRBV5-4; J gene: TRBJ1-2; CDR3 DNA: TGTGCCAGCAAATGGGGCGACAGAGGCTACACCTTC; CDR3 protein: CASKWGDRGYTF
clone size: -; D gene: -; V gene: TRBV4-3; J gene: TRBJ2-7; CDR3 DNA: TGCGCCAGCAGCCCCCGGATCGGGGGATCTCGTGTCTACGAGCAGTACTTC; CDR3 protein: CASSPRIGGSRVYEQYF
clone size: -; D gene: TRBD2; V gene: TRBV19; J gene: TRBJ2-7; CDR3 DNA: TGTGCCAGTAGTGCGATAGCGGGGGTCGCCTACGAGCAGTACTTC; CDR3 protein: CASSAIAGVAYEQYF
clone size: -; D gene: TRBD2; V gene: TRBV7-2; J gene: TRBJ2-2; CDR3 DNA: TGTGCCAGCAGCTTAGTGGCGGGGGGGGTAACCGGGGAGCTGTTTTTT; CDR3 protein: CASSLVAGGVTGELFF
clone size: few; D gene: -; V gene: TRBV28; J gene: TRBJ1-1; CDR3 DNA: TGTGCCAGCAGTTTGGGGGGGGTTTCGGGGGCTTTCTTT; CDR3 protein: CASSLGGVSGAFF
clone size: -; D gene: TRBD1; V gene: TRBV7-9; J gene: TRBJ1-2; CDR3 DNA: TGTGCCAGCAGCTGGGGACAGCTCTACACCTTC; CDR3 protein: CASSWGQLYTF
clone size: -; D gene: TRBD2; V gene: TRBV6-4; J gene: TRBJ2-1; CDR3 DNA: TGTGCCAGCAGCCCCGAGCGGGAGTCTAATGAGCAGTTCTTC; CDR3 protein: CASSPERESNEQFF
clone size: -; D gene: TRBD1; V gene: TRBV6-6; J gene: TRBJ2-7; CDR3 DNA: TGTGCCAGCAGCCGGGACAGGCTCTCCTACGAGCAGTACTTC; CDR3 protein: CASSRDRLSYEQYF
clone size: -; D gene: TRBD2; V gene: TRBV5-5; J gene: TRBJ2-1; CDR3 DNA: TGTGCCAGCAGCTTGTTGTCGGGAGGTGAGCAGTTCTTC; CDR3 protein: CASSLLSGGEQFF
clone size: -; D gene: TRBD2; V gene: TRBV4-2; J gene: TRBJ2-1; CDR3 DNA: TGTGCCAGCAGCCAAGCCCCGGGAGGGCCCGACAATGAGCAGTTCTTC; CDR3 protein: CASSQAPGGPDNEQFF
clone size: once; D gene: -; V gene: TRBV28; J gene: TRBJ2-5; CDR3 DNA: TGTGCCAGCCGCGTGGGGCCTGAGACCCAGTACTTC; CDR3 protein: CASRVGPETQYF
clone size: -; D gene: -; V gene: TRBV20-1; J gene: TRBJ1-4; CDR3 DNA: TGCAGTGGGGTTCGCGGGGAAAAACTGTTTTTT; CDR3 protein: CSGVRGEKLFF
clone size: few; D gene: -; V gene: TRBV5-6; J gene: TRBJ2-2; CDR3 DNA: TGTGCCAGCAGCTTGGTTCCAGGGCGCACCGGGGAGCTGTTTTTT; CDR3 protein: CASSLVPGRTGELFF
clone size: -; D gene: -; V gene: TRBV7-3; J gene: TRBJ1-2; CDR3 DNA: TGTGCCAGCAGTTGGACTCCGGACTATGGCTACACCTTC; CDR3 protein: CASSWTPDYGYTF
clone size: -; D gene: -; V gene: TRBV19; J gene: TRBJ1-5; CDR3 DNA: TGTGCCAGTAGACATACAGGGAGACGGCGCAATCAGCCCCAGCATTTT; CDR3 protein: CASRHTGRRRNQPQHF
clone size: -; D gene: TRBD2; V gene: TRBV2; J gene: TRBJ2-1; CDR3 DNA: TGTGCCAGCAGGATAGCGGGGAACAATGAGCAGTTCTTC; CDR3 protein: CASRIAGNNEQFF
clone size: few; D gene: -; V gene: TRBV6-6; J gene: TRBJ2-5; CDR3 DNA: TGTGCCAGTGGGATTGGCGGGAAACAAGAGACCCAGTACTTC; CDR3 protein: CASGIGGKQETQYF
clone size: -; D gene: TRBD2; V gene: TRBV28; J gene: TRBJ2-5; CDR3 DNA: TGTGCCAGCAGTTTGCTTGGGACTAGCAGCCAAGAGACCCAGTACTTC; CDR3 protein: CASSLLGTSSQETQYF
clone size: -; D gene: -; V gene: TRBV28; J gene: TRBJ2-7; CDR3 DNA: TGTGCCAGCAGTAGCCCTCCCAGGGGCGAGCAGTACTTC; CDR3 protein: CASSSPPRGEQYF
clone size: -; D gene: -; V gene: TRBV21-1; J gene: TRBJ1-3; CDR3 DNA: TGTGCCAGCAGCAAAGCGGGCAGAAAAAACACCATATATTTT; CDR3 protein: CASSKAGRKNTIYF
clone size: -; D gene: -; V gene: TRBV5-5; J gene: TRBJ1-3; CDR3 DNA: TGTGCCAGCAGCCGCGGGGCAACTCTCTCTGGAAACACCATATATTTT; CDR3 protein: CASSRGATLSGNTIYF
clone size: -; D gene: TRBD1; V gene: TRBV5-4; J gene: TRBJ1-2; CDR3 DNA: TGTGCCAGCAGCTCACCACCAGGACAGGCGTTGAATAACTATGGCTACACCTTC; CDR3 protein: CASSSPPGQALNNYGYTF
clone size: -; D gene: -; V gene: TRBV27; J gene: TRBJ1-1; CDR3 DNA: TGTGCCAGCAGCCTGACAGTGAACACTGAAGCTTTCTTT; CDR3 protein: CASSLTVNTEAFF
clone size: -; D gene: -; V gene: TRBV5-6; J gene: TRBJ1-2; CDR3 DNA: TGTGCCAGCAGCTTGGCAGGAACGCCTAACTATGGCTACACCTTC; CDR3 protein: CASSLAGTPNYGYTF
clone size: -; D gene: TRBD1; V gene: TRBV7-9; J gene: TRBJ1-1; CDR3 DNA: TGTTCCAGCAGCTTAGACAGGGTGAACACTGAAGCTTTCTTT; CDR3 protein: CSSSLDRVNTEAFF
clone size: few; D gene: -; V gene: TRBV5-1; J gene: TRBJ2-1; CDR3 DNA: TGCGCCAGCAGCTTGACACACAATAGCGGTGAGCAGTTCTTC; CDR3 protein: CASSLTHNSGEQFF
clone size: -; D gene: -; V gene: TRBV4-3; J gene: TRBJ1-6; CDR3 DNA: TGCGCCAGCAGCCAAGCTTCTCTCAGTTATTCACCCCTCCACTTT; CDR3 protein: CASSQASLSYSPLHF
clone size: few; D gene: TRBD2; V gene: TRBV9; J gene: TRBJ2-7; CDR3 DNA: TGTGCCAGCAGCGCCAGCCCTTCTAGCGGGGACTCCTACGAGCAGTACTTC; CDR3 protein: CASSASPSSGDSYEQYF
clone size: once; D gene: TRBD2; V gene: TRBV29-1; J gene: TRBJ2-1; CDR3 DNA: TGCAGCGGGGGAGGGAGGGGTCCCAGTGAGCAGTTCTTC; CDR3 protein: CSGGGRGPSEQFF
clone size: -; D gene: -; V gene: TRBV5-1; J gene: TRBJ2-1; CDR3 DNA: TGCGCCAGCAGCTGGGACAACTACAATGAGCAGTTCTTC; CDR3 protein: CASSWDNYNEQFF
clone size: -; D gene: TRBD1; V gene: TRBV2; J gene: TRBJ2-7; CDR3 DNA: TGTGCCAGCAGTCGGACAGGGGTGGGTTGGGGCGAGCAGTACTTC; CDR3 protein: CASSRTGVGWGEQYF
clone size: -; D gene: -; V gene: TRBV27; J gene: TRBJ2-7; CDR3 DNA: TGTGCCAGCAGTTCCGGACAGACCTACGAGCAGTACTTC; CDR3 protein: CASSSGQTYEQYF
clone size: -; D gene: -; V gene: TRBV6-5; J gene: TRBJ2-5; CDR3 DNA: TGTGCCAGCGGCGACAGCCCCGAGACCCAGTACTTC; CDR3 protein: CASGDSPETQYF
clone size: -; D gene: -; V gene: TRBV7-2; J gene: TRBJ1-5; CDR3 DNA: TGTGCCAGCAGCTTACTCCCTGGGCAGGGGCCGCCCCAGCATTTT; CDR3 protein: CASSLLPGQGPPQHF